The sequence of this T cell receptor (beta chain) was determined in a study of blood T cell repertoires in COVID-19. All enrollees were about 18 to 95 years old and from around 25 US areas. Looked up from germline, CDR1 is SEHNR and CDR2 is FQNEAQ (reference sequence). The CDR3 is 12 residues long. The V and J ends lost 5 bases and 5 bases respectively, with 9 bases between them. TCRdb keeps only in-frame clones here, not all; method: immunoSEQ multiplex PCR. This table has about 150,000 clones, roughly 88% appearing once. This clonotype originated in a man between 65 and 85 years old who had been exposed to COVID-19. The sequenced sample was PBMCs or T cells enriched from blood (not recorded which). J is TRBJ1-1 and V is TRBV7-9; D unclear. CDR3 in amino acids: CASSRGGTEAFF. The CDR3 bases are TGTGCCAGCAGCCGAGGCGGGACTGAAGCTTTCTTT.